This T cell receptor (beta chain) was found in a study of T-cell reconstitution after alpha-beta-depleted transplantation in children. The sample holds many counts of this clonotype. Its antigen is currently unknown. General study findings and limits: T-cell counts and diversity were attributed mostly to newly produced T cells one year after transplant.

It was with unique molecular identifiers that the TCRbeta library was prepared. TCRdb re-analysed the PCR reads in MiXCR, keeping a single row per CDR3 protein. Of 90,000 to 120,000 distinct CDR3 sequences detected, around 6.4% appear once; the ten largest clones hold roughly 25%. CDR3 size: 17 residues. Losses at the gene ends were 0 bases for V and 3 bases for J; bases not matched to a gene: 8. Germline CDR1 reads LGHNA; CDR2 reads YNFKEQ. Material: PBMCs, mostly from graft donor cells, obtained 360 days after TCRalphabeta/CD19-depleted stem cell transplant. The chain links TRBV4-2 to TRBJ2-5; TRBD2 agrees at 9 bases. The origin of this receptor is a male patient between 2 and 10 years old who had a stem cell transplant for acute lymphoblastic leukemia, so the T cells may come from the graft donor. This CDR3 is CASSQEIMLAGKETQYF. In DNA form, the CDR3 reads TGTGCCAGCAGCCAAGAGATTATGCTAGCGGGGAAAGAGACCCAGTACTTC.